Included here is one T cell receptor beta chain sequence, with context. Its antigen is unidentified. The sample is drawn from a study of post-analysis software for immune sequencing data. General observations from the study: Compared with controls, patients had more of roughly five TRBV segments, including TRBV5-6, TRBV5-1 and TRBV20-1.

Unique molecular identifiers were built into the TCR beta cDNA libraries. TCRdb itself ran the PCR reads through MiXCR, one entry per CDR3 protein. The sample consists of 430,000 or so distinct CDR3 sequences, roughly 40% of them appearing once. The CDR3 totals 18 residues. With 7 bases removed from V and 2 bases from J, the gap between germline ends came to 24 bases. CDR1 is SNHLY, CDR2 FYNNEI, per germline. The chain recombines TRBV2 with TRBJ2-1; maybe TRBD1 (5 bases). The receptor was isolated from a girl aged 2-10 years with multiple sclerosis. Sequencing input: blood. In nucleotides, the CDR3 is TGTGCCAGCATGGAATCGAATAATGCAGGGATCACCTACAATGAGCAGTTCTTC. Amino acid sequence: CASMESNNAGITYNEQFF.